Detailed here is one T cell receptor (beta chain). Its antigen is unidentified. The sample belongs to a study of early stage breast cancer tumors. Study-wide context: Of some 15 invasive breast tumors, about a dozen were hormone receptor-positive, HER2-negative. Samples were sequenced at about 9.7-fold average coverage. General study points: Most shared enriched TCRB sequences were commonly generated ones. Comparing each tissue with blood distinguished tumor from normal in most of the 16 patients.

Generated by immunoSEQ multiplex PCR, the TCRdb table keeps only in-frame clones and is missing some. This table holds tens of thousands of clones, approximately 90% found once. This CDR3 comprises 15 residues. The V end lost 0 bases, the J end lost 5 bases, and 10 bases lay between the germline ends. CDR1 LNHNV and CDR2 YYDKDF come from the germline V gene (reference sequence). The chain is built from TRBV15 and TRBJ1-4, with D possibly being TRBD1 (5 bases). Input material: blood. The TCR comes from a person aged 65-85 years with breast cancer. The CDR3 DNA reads TGTGCCACCAGCAGAGAAGTTCGACAGAATGAAAAACTGTTTTTT. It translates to CATSREVRQNEKLFF.